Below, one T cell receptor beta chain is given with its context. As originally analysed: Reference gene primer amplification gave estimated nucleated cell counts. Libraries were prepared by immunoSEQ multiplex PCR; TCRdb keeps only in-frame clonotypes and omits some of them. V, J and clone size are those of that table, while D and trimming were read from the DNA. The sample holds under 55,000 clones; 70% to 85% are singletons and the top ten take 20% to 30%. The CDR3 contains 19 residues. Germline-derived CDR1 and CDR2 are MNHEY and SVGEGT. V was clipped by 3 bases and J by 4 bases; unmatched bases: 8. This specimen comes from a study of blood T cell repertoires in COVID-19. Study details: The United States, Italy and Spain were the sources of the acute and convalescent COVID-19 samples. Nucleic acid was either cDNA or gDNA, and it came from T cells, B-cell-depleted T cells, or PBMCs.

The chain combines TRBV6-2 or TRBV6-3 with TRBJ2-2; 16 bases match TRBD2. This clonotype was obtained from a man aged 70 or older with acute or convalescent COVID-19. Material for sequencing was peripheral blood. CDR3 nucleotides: TGTGCCAGCAGTTATCCCGGGACTAGCGGGGGGGCAGGCACCGGGGAGCTGTTTTTT. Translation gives CASSYPGTSGGAGTGELFF.